This T cell receptor beta chain was documented in a study of blood T cell repertoires in COVID-19. Background on the study: Samples came from the United States, Italy and Spain, spanning acute and convalescent COVID-19. Sample material is recorded as cDNA or gDNA derived from T cells, B-cell-depleted T cells, or PBMCs.

This clone appeared a few times. Per the study methods: Estimation of nucleated cell counts relied on the amplification of reference gene primers. Measured with immunoSEQ multiplex PCR; TCRdb has only the in-frame clones, and not every one. The DNA was the basis for D and trimming; V, J and clone size are from that table. The data contain fewer than 250,000 clones, 83% of them seen just once; the ten biggest clones take up around 5.2%. V was clipped by 1 base and J by 1 base; unmatched bases: 4. CDR3 length: 15 residues. CDR1 SGHNT and CDR2 YYREEE come from the germline V gene (reference sequence). The clonotype comes from a human donor in a cohort sampled during active COVID-19. J is TRBJ1-2 and V is TRBV5-4, with 7 bases identical to TRBD1. Sequencing input: peripheral blood. This CDR3 is CASSLRQGSNYGYTF. The DNA of the CDR3 is TGTGCCAGCAGCTTGAGACAGGGTAGTAACTATGGCTACACCTTC.